This record covers a single TCR beta chain. This sample was taken from a study of blood T cell repertoires in COVID-19. Study-wide background: Collection of acute and convalescent COVID-19 samples took place in the United States, Italy and Spain. Sources were T cells, B-cell-depleted T cells, or PBMCs; the material itself was cDNA or gDNA.

Some clones are missing from TCRdb's copy, which holds only in-frame ones; the method was immunoSEQ multiplex PCR. The table has fewer than 300,000 clones, over 75% seen once. Trimming shortened V by 6 bases and J by 0 bases, and 23 bases separated the two germline ends. Germline lookup yields CDR1 MNHEY and CDR2 SVGEGT. The CDR3 has 18 amino acids. Participants' reported clinical history set cohort assignment. Before being deemed recovered, Cohort 3 donors had two negative PCRs, clearance, or symptom resolution. The receptor's source is a man between 18 and 29 years old who had recovered from COVID-19. Sequenced sample: PBMCs or T cells enriched from blood (not recorded which). This chain joins TRBV6-2 or TRBV6-3 and TRBJ1-1; possible D gene TRBD1, 6 bases. The CDR3 bases are TGTGCCAGCAGCTCCTACCCCGGGACAATAGGGCTGAACACTGAAGCTTTCTTT. Translated, it gives CASSSYPGTIGLNTEAFF.